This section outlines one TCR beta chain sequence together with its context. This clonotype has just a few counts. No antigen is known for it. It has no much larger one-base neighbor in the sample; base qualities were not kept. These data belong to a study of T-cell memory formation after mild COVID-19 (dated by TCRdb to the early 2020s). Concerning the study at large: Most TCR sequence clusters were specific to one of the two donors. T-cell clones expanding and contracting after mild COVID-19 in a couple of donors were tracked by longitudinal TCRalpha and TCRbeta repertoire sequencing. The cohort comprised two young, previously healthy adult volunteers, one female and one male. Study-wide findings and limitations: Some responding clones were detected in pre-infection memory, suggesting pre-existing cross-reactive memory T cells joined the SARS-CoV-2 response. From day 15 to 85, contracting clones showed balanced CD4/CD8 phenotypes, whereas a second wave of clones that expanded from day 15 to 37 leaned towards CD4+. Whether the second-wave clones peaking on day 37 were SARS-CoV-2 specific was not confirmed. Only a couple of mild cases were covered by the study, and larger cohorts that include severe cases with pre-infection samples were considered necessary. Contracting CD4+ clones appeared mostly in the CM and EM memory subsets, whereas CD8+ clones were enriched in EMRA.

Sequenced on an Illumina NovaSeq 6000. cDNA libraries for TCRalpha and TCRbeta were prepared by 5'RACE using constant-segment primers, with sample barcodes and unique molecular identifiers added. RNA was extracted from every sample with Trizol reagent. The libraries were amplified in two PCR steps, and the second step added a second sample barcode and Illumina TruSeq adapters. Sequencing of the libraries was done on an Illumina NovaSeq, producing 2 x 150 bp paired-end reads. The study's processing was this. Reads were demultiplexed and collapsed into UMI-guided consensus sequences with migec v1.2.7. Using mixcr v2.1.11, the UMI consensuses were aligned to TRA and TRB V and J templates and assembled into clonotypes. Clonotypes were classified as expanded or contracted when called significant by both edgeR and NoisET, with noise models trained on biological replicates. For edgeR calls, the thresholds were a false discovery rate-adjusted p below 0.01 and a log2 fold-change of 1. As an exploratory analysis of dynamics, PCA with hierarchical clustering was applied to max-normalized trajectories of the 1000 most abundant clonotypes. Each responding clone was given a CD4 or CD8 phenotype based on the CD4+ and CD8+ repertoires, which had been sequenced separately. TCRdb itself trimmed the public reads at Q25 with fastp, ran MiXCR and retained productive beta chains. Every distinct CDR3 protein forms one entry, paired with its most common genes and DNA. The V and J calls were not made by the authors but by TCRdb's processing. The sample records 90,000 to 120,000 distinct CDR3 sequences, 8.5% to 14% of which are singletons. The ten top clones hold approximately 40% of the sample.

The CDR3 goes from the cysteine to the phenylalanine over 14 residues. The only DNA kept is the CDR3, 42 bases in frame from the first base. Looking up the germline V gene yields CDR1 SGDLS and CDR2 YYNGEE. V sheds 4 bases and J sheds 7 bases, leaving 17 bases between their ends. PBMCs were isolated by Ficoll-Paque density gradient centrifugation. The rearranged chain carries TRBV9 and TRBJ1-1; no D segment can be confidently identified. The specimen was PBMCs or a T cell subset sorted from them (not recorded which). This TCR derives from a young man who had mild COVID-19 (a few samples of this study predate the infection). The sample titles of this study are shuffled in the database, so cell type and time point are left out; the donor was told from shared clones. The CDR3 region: CASSPPRTNYEAFF. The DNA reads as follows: TGTGCCAGCAGCCCCCCACGCACCAACTATGAAGCTTTCTTT.